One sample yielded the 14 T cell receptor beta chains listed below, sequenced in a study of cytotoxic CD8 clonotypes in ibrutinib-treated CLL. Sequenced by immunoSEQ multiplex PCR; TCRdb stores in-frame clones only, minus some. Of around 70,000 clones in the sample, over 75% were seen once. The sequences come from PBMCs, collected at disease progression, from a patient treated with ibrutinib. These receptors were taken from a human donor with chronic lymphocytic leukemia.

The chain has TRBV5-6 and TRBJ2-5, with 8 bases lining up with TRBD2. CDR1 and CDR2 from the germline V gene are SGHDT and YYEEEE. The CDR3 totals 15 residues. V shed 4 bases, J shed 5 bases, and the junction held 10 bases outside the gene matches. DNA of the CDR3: TGTGCCAGCAGCCCAGCGGGGGCAACTTTGGAGACCCAGTACTTC. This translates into CASSPAGATLETQYF.

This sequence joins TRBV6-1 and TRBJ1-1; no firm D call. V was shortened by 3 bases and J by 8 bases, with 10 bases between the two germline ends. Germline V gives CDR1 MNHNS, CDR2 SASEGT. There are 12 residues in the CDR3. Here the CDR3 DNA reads TGTGCCAGCAGTGAGACCCGGGCGGAAGCTTTCTTT. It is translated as CASSETRAEAFF.

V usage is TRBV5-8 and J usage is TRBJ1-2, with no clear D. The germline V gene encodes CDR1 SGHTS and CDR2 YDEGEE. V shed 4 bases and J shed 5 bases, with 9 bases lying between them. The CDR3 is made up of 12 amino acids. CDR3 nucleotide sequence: TGTGCCAGCAGCCCGCGTGGGTATGGCTACACCTTC. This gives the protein CASSPRGYGYTF.

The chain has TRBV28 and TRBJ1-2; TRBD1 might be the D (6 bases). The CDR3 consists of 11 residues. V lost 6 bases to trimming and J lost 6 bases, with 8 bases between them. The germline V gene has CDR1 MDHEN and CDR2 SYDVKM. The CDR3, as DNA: TGTGCCAGCAGGTACAGGGATGGCTACACCTTC. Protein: CASRYRDGYTF.

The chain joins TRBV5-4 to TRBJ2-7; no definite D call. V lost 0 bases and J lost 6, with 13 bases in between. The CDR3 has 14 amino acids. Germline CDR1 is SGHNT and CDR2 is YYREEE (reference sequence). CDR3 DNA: TGTGCCAGCAGCTTGGCTCGTGGGAAGGGCGAGCAGTACTTC. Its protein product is CASSLARGKGEQYF.

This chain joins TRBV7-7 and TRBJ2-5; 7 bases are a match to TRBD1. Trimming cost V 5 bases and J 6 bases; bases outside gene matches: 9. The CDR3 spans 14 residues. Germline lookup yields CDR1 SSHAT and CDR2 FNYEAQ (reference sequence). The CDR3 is CASSARDRGQTQYF. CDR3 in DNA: TGTGCCAGCAGCGCCCGGGACAGAGGCCAGACCCAGTACTTC.

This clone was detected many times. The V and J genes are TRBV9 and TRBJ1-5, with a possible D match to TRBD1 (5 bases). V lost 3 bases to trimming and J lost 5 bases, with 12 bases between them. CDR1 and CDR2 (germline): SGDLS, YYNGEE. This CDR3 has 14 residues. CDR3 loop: CASSEQAGDQPQHF. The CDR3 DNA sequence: TGTGCCAGCAGCGAACAGGCCGGCGATCAGCCCCAGCATTTT.

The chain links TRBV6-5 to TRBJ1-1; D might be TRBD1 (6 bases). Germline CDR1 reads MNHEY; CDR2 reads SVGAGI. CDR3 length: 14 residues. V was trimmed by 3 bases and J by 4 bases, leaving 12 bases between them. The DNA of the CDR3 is TGTGCCAGCAGTTATTATAGCAGGGGCACTGAAGCTTTCTTT. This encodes CASSYYSRGTEAFF.

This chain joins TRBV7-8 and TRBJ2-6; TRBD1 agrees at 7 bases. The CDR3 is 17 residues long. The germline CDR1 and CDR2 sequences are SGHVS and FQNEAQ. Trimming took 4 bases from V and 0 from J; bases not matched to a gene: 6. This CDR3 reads CASSYRDRFSGANVLTF. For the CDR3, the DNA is TGTGCCAGCAGCTACCGGGACAGATTCTCTGGGGCCAACGTCCTGACTTTC.

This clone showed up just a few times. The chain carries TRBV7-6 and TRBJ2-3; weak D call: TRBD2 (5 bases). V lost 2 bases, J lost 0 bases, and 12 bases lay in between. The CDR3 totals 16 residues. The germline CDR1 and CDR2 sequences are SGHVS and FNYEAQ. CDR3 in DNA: TGTGCCAGCAGCTTAACGGCGGGCGCTAGCACAGATACGCAGTATTTT. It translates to CASSLTAGASTDTQYF.

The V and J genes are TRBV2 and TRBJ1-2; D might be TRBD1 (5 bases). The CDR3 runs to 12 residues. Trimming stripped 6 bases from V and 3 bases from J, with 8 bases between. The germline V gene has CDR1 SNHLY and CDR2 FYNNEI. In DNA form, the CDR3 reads TGTGCCAGCAGCGACAGACACTATGGCTACACCTTC. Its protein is CASSDRHYGYTF.

CDR3 coding DNA: TGCGCCAGCAGCCAAGGGCAGGGGGCAAGGGGCTACACCTTC. Its protein product is CASSQGQGARGYTF. The chain carries TRBV4-1 and TRBJ1-2, with 8 bases identical to TRBD1. The junction had 6 bases not matched to a gene; V was cut back by 1 base and J by 8 bases. Germline-derived CDR1 and CDR2 are MGHRA and YSYEKL. This CDR3 spans 14 amino acids.

In DNA, the CDR3 is TGTGCCAGCAGCTTAGGCCTGGGACAGCGAGTCTACGAGCAGTACTTC. As protein: CASSLGLGQRVYEQYF. The V gene is TRBV13, the J gene TRBJ2-7, with TRBD1 identical over 7 bases. This CDR3 has 16 residues. V shed 0 bases and J 3 bases; nucleotides not matched to a gene: 8. The germline gives CDR1 PRHDT, CDR2 FYEKMQ (reference sequence).

For the CDR3, the DNA is TGTGCCAGCAGCCCTAGACAGGGGTCCTACAATGAGCAGTTCTTC. Protein sequence: CASSPRQGSYNEQFF. The chain carries TRBV7-3 and TRBJ2-1, with 8 bases lining up with TRBD1. The germline V gene encodes CDR1 SGHTA and CDR2 FQGTGA. The CDR3 is 15 amino acids. V lost 5 bases, J lost 1 base, and 4 bases stayed unmatched.